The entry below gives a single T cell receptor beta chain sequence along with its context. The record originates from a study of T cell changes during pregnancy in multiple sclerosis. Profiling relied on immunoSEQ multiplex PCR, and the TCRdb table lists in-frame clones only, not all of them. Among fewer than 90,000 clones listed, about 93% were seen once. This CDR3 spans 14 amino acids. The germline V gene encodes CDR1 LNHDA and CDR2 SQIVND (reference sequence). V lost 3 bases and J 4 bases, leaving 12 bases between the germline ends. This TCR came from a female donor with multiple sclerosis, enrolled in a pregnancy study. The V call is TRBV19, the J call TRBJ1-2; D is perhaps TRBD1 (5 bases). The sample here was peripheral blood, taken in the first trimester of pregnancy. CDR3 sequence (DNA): TGTGCCAGTAGTATGGCAGGGAGGGGCTATGGCTACACCTTC. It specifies CASSMAGRGYGYTF.